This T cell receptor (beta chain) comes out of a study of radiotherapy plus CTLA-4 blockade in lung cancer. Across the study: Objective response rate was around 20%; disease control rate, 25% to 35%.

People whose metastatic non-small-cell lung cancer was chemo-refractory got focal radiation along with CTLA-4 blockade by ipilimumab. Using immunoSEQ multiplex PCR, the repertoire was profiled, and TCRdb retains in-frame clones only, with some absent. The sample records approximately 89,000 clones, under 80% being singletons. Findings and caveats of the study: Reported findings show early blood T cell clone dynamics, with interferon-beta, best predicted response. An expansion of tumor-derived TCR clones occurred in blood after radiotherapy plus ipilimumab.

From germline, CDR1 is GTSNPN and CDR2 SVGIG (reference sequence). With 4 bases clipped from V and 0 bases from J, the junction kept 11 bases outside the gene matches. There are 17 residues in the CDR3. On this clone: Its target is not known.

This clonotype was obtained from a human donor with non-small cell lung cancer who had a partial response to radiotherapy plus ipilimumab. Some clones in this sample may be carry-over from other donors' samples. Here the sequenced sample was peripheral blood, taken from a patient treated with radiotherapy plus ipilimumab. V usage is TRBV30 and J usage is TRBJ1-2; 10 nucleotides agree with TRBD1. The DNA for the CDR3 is TGTGCCTGGATAACTTTAGGACAGGGGGGAGCTAACTATGGCTACACCTTC. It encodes CAWITLGQGGANYGYTF.